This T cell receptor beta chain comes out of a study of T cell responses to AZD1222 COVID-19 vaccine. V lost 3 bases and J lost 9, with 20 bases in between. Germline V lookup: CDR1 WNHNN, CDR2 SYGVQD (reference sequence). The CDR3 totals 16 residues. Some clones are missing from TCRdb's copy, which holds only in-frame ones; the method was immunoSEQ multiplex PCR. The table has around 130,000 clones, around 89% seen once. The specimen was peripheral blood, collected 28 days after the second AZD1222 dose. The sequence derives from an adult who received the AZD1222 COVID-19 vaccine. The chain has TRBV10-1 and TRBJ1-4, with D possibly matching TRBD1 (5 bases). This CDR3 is CASSENREAGIQKLFF. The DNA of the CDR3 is TGCGCCAGCAGTGAAAATCGGGAGGCAGGGATTCAAAAACTGTTTTTT.